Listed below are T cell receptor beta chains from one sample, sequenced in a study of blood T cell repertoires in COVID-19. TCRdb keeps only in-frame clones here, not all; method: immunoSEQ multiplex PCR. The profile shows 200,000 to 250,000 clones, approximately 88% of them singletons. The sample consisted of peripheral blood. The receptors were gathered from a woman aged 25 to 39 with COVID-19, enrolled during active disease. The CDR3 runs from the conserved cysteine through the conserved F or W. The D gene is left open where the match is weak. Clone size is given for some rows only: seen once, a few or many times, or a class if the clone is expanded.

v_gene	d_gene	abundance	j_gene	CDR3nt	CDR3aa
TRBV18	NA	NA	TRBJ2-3	TGTGCCAGCTCCGGACTACTCACAGATACGCAGTATTTT	CASSGLLTDTQYF
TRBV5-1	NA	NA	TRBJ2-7	TGCGCCAGCAGCTTGACCAGTCGCGAGCAGTACTTC	CASSLTSREQYF
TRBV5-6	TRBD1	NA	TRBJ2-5	TGTGCCAGCAGCTTGCTGGACAGGTACGGCACGGAGACCCAGTACTTC	CASSLLDRYGTETQYF
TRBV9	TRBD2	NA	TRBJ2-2	TGTGCCAGCAGCGTGAGCGGGAGCCGTCACGGGGAGCTGTTTTTT	CASSVSGSRHGELFF
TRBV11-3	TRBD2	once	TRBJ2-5	TGTGCCAGCAGCTTTGGGACTAGCGGGAGCGGGGAGACCCAGTACTTC	CASSFGTSGSGETQYF
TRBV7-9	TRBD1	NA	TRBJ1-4	TGTGCCAGCAGCTTAGTATGGGACAGGAGCTCTAATGAAAAACTGTTTTTT	CASSLVWDRSSNEKLFF
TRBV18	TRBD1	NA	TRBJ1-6	TGTGCCAGCTCACAAGGACAGGGGAATAATTCACCCCTCCACTTT	CASSQGQGNNSPLHF
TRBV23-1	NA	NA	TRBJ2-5	TGCGCCAGCAGTCAAAGGACACCGATGGAGACCCAGTACTTC	CASSQRTPMETQYF
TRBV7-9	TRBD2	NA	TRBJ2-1	TGTGCCAGCAGCTTAGAGGGGCTAGCGGGATCTGAGCAGTTCTTC	CASSLEGLAGSEQFF
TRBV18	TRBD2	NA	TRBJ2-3	TGTGCCAGCTCCACGAGGGCTAGCGGGACCGCTAGCACAGATACGCAGTATTTT	CASSTRASGTASTDTQYF
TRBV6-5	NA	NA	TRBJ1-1	TGTGCCAGCAGTCCGTCCGGGACTCCTAACACTGAAGCTTTCTTT	CASSPSGTPNTEAFF
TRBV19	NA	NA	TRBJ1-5	TGTGCCAGTAGTATAGGTAGGGGTCAGCCCCAGCATTTT	CASSIGRGQPQHF
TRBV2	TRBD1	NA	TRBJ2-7	TGTGCCAGCACCGACAACCCTGACAGGGGCCGGCAGTACTTC	CASTDNPDRGRQYF
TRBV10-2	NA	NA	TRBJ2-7	TGCGCCAGCACCCCTGAGTTGGGTGCGGGTTGGGACGAGCAGTACTTC	CASTPELGAGWDEQYF
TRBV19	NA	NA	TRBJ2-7	TGTGCCAGTAAAAGGGGCAGGGGCGATGTCTACGAGCAGTACTTC	CASKRGRGDVYEQYF
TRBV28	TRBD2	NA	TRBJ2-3	TGTGCCAGCACAGAGAGGGGACTAGCTTCCACTTTTCAGAGTCGGTATTTT	CASTERGLASTFQSRYF
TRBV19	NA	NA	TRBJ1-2	TGTGCCAGTAGTATCAAAGGGCAGGGCACCGGGGGCTATGGCTACACCTTC	CASSIKGQGTGGYGYTF
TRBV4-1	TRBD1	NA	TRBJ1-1	TGCGCCAGCAGCCAACCGACGACAGGGAAAACCGAAGCTTTCTTT	CASSQPTTGKTEAFF
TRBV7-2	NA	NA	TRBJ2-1	TGTGCCAGCAGCTCGAGACAGCCTGAGCAGTTCTTC	CASSSRQPEQFF
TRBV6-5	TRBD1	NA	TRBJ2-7	TGTGCCAGCAGTTCCCGGACAGGGCCATCCTACGAGCAGTACTTC	CASSSRTGPSYEQYF
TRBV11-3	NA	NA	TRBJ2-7	TGTGCCAGCAGCTTAGACGGGGTAAGAGAGCAGTACTTC	CASSLDGVREQYF
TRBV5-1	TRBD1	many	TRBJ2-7	TGCGCCAGCAGCTTGGAGGGACAGGGATCCTACGAGCAGTACTTC	CASSLEGQGSYEQYF
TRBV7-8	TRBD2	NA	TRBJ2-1	TGTGCCAGCAGCCTCCATTCCACACTAGCGGACAATGAGCAGTTCTTC	CASSLHSTLADNEQFF
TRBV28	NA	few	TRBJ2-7	TGTGCCAGCAGTTTAGGAGAAGTTTTGGGTAGAAACGAGCAGTACTTC	CASSLGEVLGRNEQYF
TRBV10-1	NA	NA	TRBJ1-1	TGCGCCAGCAGTGCCGGGAGGATGAACACTGAAGCTTTCTTT	CASSAGRMNTEAFF
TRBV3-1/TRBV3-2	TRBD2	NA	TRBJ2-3	TGTGCCAGCAGCCAAGTCCCTACTAGCGGGCCAACAGATACGCAGTATTTT	CASSQVPTSGPTDTQYF
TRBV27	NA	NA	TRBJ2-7	TGTGCCAGCAGACCACAGGGACCCTACGAGCAGTACTTC	CASRPQGPYEQYF
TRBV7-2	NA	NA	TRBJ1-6	TGTGCCAGCAGCTTAGAAGCTAATTCACCCCTCCACTTT	CASSLEANSPLHF
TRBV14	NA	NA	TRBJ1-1	TGTGCCAGCAGCACGTACTACAGGGAAAACACTGAAGCTTTCTTT	CASSTYYRENTEAFF
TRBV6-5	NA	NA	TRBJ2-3	TGTGCCAGCAGAAGGGACACATTTGAAGATACGCAGTATTTT	CASRRDTFEDTQYF
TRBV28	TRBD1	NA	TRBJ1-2	TGTGCCAGCAGTATATCTCCGGGACAGGGAGACGGCTACACCTTC	CASSISPGQGDGYTF
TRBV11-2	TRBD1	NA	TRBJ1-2	TGTGCCAGCAGCTCTCACGGGACAGACTATGGCTACACCTTC	CASSSHGTDYGYTF
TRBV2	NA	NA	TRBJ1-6	TGTGCCAGCAGTTACAGGGCGAGCTCCTATAATTCACCCCTCCACTTT	CASSYRASSYNSPLHF
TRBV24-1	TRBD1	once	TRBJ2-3	TGTGCCACCAGTGCCTTGGACAGGGGAGGCACAGATACGCAGTATTTT	CATSALDRGGTDTQYF